Here is one TCR beta chain with its context. Its antigen remains unknown. Production of TCR beta libraries used UMI-labeled 5' RACE as the method. TCRdb reprocessed the 5' RACE reads and keeps a single row for each CDR3 protein, giving no DNA. The sample's table shows fewer than 20,000 distinct CDR3 sequences. The authors enriched total CD8+ T cells by negative magnetic separation. This sample was taken from a study of human CD8 memory T cell subsets. General study results and limits: T cell repertoires from the stem-like memory and precursor exhausted subsets showed minimal mutual overlap. High diversity, at similar levels, marked stem-like memory and precursor exhausted T cells but not effector memory cells.

CDR1 MNHEY and CDR2 SMNVEV come from the germline V gene (reference sequence). The CDR3 runs to 15 residues. The receptor was derived from a human donor in good health. The rearrangement joins TRBV27 to TRBJ2-1; no DNA is available, so the TRBD1 call from TCRdb remains unchecked. Sample: CD8+ T cells from PBMCs. The chain's CDR3 is CASSLLSGGYNEQFF.